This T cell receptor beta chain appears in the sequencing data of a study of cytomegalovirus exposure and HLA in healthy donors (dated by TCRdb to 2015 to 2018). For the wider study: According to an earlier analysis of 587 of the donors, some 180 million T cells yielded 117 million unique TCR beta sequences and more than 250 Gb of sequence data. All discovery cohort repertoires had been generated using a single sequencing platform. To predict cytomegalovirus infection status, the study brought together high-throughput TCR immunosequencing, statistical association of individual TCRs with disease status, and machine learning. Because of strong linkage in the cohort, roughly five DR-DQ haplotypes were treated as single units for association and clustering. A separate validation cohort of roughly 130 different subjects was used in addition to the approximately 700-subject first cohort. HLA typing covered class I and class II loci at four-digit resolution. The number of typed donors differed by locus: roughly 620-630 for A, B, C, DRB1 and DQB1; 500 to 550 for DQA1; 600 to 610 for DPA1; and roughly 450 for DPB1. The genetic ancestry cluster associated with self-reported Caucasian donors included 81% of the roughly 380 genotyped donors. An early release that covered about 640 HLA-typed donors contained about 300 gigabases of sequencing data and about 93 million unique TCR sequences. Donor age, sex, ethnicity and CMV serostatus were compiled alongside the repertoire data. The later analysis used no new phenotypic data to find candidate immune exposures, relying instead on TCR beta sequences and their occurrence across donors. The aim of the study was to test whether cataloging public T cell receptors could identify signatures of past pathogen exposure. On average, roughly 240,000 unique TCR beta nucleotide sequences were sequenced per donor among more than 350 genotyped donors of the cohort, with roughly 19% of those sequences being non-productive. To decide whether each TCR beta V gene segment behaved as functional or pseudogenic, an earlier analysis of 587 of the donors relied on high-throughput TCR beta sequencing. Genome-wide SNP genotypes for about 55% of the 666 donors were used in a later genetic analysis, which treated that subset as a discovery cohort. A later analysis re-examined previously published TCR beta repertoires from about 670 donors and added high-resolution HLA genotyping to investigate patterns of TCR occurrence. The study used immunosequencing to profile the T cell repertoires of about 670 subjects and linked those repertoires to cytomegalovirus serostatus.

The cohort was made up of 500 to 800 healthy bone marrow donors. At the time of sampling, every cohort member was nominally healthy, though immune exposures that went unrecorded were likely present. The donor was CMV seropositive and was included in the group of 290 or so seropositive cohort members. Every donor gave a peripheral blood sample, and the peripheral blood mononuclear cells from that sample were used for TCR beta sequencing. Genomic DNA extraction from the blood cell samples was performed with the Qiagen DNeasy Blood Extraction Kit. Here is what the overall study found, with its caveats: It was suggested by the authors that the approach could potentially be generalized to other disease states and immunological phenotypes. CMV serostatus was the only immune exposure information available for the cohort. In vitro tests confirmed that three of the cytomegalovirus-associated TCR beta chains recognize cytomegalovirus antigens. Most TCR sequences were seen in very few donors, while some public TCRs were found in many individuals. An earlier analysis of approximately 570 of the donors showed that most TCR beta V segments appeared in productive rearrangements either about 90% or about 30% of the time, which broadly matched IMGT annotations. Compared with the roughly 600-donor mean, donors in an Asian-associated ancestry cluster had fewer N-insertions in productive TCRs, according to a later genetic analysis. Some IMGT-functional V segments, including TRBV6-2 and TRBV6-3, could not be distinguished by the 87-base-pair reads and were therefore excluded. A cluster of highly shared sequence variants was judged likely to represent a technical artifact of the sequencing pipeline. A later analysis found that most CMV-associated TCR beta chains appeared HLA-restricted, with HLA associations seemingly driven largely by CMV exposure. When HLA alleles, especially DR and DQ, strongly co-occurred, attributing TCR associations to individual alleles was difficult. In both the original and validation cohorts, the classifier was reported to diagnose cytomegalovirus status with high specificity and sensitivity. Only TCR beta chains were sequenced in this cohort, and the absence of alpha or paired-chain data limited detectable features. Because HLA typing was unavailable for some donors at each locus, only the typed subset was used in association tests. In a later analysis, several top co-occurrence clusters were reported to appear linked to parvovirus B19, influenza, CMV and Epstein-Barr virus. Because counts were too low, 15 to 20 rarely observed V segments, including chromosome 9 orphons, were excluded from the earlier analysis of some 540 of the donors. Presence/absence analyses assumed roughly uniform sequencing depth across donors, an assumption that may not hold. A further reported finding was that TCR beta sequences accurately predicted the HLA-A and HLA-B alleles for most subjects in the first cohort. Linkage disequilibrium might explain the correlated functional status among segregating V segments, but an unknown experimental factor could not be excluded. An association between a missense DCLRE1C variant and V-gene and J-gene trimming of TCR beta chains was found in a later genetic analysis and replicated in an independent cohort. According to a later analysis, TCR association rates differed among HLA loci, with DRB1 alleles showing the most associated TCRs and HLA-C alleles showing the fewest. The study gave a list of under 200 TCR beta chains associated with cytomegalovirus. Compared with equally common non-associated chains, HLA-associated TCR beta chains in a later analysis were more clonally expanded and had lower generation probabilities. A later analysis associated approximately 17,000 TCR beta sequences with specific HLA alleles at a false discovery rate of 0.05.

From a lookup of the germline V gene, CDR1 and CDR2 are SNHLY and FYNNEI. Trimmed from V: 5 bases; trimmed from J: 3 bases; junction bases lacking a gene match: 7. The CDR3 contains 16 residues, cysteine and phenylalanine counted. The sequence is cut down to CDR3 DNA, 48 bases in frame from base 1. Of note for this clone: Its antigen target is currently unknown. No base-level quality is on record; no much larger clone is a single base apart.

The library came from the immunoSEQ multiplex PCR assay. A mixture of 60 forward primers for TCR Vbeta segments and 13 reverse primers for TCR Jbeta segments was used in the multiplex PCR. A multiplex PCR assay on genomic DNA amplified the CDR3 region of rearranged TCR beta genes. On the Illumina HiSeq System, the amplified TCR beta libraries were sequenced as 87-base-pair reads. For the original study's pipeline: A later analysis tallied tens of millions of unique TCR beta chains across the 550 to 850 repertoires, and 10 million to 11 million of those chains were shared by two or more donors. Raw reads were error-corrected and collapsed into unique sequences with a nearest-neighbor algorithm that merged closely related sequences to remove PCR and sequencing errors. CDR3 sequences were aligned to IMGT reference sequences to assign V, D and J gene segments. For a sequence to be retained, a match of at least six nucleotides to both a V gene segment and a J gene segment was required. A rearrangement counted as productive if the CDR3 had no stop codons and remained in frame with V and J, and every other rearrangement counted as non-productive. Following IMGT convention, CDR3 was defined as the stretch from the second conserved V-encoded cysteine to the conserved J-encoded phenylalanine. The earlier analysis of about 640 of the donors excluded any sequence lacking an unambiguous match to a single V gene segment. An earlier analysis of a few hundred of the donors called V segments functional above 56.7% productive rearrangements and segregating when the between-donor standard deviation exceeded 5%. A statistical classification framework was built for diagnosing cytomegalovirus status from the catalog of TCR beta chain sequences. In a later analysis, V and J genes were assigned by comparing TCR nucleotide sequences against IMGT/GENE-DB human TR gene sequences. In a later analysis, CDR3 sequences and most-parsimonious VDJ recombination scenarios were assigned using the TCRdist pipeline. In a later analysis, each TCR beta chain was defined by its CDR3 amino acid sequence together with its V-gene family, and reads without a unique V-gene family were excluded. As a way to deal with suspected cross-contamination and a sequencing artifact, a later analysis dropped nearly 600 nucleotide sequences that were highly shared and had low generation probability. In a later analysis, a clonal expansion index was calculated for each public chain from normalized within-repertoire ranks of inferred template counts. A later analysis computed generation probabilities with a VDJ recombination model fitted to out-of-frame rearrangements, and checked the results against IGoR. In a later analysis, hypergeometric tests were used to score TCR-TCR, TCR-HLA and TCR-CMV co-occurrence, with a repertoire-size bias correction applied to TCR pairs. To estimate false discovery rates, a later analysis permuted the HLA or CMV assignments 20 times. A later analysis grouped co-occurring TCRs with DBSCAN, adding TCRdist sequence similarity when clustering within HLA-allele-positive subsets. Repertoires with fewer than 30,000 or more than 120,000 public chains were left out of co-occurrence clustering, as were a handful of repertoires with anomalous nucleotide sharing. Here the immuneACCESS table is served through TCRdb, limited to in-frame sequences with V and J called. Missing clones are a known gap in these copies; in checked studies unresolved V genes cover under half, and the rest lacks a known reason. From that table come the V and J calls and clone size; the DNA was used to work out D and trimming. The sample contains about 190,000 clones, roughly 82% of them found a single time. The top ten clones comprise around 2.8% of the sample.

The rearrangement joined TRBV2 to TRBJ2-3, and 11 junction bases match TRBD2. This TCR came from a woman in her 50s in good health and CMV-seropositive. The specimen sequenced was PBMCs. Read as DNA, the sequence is TGTGCCAGCAGTACCCGACTAGCGGGGAAAACAGATACGCAGTATTTT. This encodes CASSTRLAGKTDTQYF.